These T cell receptor beta chains were read from a single sample in a study of Graves' ophthalmopathy and Graves' hyperthyroidism. TCRdb used MiXCR to reprocess the multiplex PCR reads, holding one entry per CDR3 protein. Of roughly 400,000 distinct CDR3 sequences in the sample, roughly a sixth were seen once. The source material was peripheral blood. The receptors were gathered from an adult woman with stable Graves' hyperthyroidism. The CDR3 runs from the conserved cysteine through the conserved F or W. The order of the fields is V gene, clone size, J gene, D gene, CDR3 DNA, CDR3 protein. A D gene is named only where the DNA matches it firmly. Where a row states a size, it is once, few, many or the class of an expanded clone; other rows omit it.

>TRBV4-2|few|TRBJ2-3|-
TGTGCCAGCAGCAATGAAAAACCTCACACAGATACGCAGTATTTT
CASSNEKPHTDTQYF
>TRBV11-1|many|TRBJ2-7|-
TGTGCCAGCAGCTTAAAAGGAGGAGGGGGCTTGGGCGAGCAGTACTTC
CASSLKGGGGLGEQYF
>TRBV7-9|many|TRBJ2-5|-
TGTGCCAGCAGTTACGGACACCTTCAAGAGACCCAGTACTTC
CASSYGHLQETQYF
>TRBV24-1|many|TRBJ2-4|-
TGTGCCACCCAGGGAAGCCTAGCCAAAAACATTCAGTACTTC
CATQGSLAKNIQYF
>TRBV5-5|many|TRBJ1-2|-
TGTGCCAGCAGCTTGTCGGCGCCGGGGGATGTTGGCTACACCTTC
CASSLSAPGDVGYTF
>TRBV2|many|TRBJ1-5|-
TGTGCCAGCAGTGAACGACAGGTTAGCAATCAGCCCCAGCATTTT
CASSERQVSNQPQHF
>TRBV7-8|many|TRBJ2-2|-
TGTGCCAGCAGCTTAGCGCCGAGCGGGGAGCTGTTTTTT
CASSLAPSGELFF
>TRBV4-3|many|TRBJ2-5|-
TGCGCCAGCAGCCAGTGGGGAGGAGACGAGACCCAGTACTTC
CASSQWGGDETQYF
>TRBV10-3|many|TRBJ1-2|-
TGTGCCATCAGTGGAAACCAGGGGCTAAACTATGGCTACACCTTC
CAISGNQGLNYGYTF
>TRBV28|many|TRBJ2-2|-
TGTGCCAGCAGTTTACCCAACAGCGGCGAGAACACCGAGGAGCTGTTTTTT
CASSLPNSGENTEELFF
>TRBV11-2|-|TRBJ1-6|-
TGTGCCAGCAGCTCACGGGTGTCGAATTCACCCCTCCACTTT
CASSSRVSNSPLHF
>TRBV24-1|many|TRBJ2-5|TRBD1
TGTGCCACCAGTGATTTGGGCAGGGGGTCCCAAGAGACCCAGTACTTT
CATSDLGRGSQETQYF
>TRBV18|many|TRBJ2-5|TRBD2
TGTGCCAGCTCACCAACGGGGACTAGCAGAGAGACCCAGTACTTC
CASSPTGTSRETQYF
>TRBV20-1|-|TRBJ1-1|TRBD1
TGCAGTGCCAAGGGACAGGCTAGGGTCACTGAAGCTTTCTTT
CSAKGQARVTEAFF
>TRBV9|-|TRBJ2-7|-
TGTGCCAGCAGCGTAGAGGCAGCTTCCTACGAGCAGTACTTC
CASSVEAASYEQYF
>TRBV19|many|TRBJ2-7|-
TGTGCCAGTAGTAGCAGGCAAAGCTCCGAGCAGTACTTC
CASSSRQSSEQYF
>TRBV24-1|many|TRBJ2-7|-
TGTGCCACCGCCGGAAGGGAGAAACCCTACGAGCAGTACTTC
CATAGREKPYEQYF
>TRBV5-4|-|TRBJ1-2|-
TGTGCCAGCAGCTTTACAGCGGAAGGAGGAGGTTACACCTTC
CASSFTAEGGGYTF
>TRBV28|many|TRBJ1-2|-
TGTGCCAGCAGTTTAAGGGGCTATGGCTACACCTTC
CASSLRGYGYTF
>TRBV27|many|TRBJ1-2|-
TGTGCCAGCCGAGAGGCGGAAGGAGCTAACTATGGCTACACCTTC
CASREAEGANYGYTF
>TRBV20-1|-|TRBJ1-2|-
TGCAGTGCTAGGGGGGACGGAAAAAACTATGGCTGCACCTTC
CSARGDGKNYGCTF
>TRBV6-2/TRBV6-3|many|TRBJ2-2|-
TGTGCCAGCTCTCACGAGGCCGGGGAGCTGTTTTTT
CASSHEAGELFF
>TRBV27|many|TRBJ1-2|TRBD1
TGTGCCAGCAGCTCTAACCGACCCGGGACAGGGTTTTATAACTATGGCTACACCTTC
CASSSNRPGTGFYNYGYTF
>TRBV27|few|TRBJ1-6|TRBD1
TGTGCCAGCACCCCAACAGGGGGGGGATCACCCCTCCACTTT
CASTPTGGGSPLHF
>TRBV30|many|TRBJ1-5|-
TGTGCCTGGAACGCGCAGGGACTCGAGTCTCAGCCCCAGCATTTT
CAWNAQGLESQPQHF
>TRBV20-1|-|TRBJ2-3|TRBD2
TGCAGTGCTAGACTGGGACTAGCGGGATCGTCTAGCACAGATACGCAGTATTTT
CSARLGLAGSSSTDTQYF
>TRBV7-8|many|TRBJ2-7|TRBD1
TGTGCCAGCAGCAGAACCCTGACAGGGAGCTACGAGCAGTACTTC
CASSRTLTGSYEQYF
>TRBV6-1|many|TRBJ1-1|-
TGTGCCAGCAGTGAAGCAGGGTTTCCTTCGAACACTGAAGCTTTCTTT
CASSEAGFPSNTEAFF
>TRBV20-1|many|TRBJ1-1|-
TGCAGTGCTACCCCAAACCTAATGAACACTGAAGCTTTCTTT
CSATPNLMNTEAFF
>TRBV29-1|many|TRBJ2-5|TRBD2
TGCAGCGTGGGGTCCCGTCTAGCGGGAGTACAGTACTTC
CSVGSRLAGVQYF
>TRBV30|-|TRBJ2-7|TRBD2
TGTGCCAGGAAATCCGTCCTAGCGGGAGGCTCGTACGAGCAGTACTTC
CARKSVLAGGSYEQYF
>TRBV28|many|TRBJ1-1|-
TGTGCCAGCTCTCGGGGGGGCGCGTACACTGAAGCTTTCTTT
CASSRGGAYTEAFF
>TRBV12-3/TRBV12-4|many|TRBJ1-2|-
TGTGCCAGCAGTTTTATCCCTGCAAGGCCGGGCTATGGCTACACCTTC
CASSFIPARPGYGYTF
>TRBV4-2|many|TRBJ2-7|TRBD2
TGTGCCAGCAGCCAAGGTGCGGGCCCTAGCGGGAGGGTCTACGAGCAGTACTTC
CASSQGAGPSGRVYEQYF
>TRBV9|-|TRBJ2-2|TRBD2
TGTGCCAGCAGCGTAGAGGTAGCGGGAGGCCGGGAGCTGTTTTTT
CASSVEVAGGRELFF
>TRBV12-5|-|TRBJ1-5|-
TGTGCTAGTGGTTTGGAAGGGCAGGGAAATCAGCCCCAGCATTTT
CASGLEGQGNQPQHF
>TRBV11-2|-|TRBJ2-7|-
TGTGCCAGCAGCTATGTCCCCTCCTACGAGCAGTACTTC
CASSYVPSYEQYF
>TRBV6-1|many|TRBJ1-1|-
TGTGCCAGCGAAAACCCGGGACAAAGAGCTGAAGCTTTCTTT
CASENPGQRAEAFF
>TRBV15|many|TRBJ2-7|TRBD2
TGTGCCACCAGCAGAGTCAGACTAGCGGGAGGGTGGTACGAGCAGTACTTC
CATSRVRLAGGWYEQYF